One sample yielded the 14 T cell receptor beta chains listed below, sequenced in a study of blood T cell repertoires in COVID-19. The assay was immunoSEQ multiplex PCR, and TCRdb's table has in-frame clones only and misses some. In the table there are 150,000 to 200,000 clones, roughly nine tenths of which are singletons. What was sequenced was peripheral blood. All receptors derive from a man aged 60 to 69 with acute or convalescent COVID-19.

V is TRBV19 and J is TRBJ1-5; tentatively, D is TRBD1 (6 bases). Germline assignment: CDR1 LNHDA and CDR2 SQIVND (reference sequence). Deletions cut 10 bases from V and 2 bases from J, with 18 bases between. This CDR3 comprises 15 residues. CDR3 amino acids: CATLSRGRGNQPQHF. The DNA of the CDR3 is TGTGCCACTTTAAGCAGGGGTCGGGGCAATCAGCCCCAGCATTTT.

CDR3 protein: CASSLGLKHEKLFF. The DNA of the CDR3 is TGTGCCAGCAGCTTAGGACTAAAACATGAAAAACTGTTTTTT. This sequence joins TRBV7-9 and TRBJ1-4; no clear D gene. Germline CDR1 is SEHNR and CDR2 is FQNEAQ (reference sequence). Trimming cost V 1 base and J 6 bases, with 9 bases left between them. This CDR3 is 14 amino acids long.

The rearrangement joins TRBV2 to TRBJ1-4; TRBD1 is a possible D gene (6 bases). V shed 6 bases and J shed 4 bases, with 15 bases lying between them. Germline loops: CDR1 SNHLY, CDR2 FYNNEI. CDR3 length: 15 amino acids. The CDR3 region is CASRQDQGNNEKLFF. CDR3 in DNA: TGTGCCAGCAGACAGGATCAGGGGAATAATGAAAAACTGTTTTTT.

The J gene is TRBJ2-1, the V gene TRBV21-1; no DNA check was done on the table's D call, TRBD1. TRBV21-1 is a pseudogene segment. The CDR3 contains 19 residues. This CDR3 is CASSLLMGQGVPSYNEQFF. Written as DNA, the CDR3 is TGTGCCAGCAGCCTTCTTATGGGACAGGGGGTACCGTCCTACAATGAGCAGTTCTTC.

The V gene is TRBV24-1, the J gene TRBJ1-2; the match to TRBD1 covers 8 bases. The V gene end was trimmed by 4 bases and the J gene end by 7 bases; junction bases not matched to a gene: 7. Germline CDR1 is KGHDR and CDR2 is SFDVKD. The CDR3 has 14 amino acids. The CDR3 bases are TGTGCCACCAGTGAGGCAGGGGGCGCGGGTGGCTACACCTTC. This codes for CATSEAGGAGGYTF.

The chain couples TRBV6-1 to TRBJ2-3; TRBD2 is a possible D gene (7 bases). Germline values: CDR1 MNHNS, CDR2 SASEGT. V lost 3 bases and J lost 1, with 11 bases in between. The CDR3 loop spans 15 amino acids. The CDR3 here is CASSDPRGRTDTQYF. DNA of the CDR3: TGTGCCAGCAGTGATCCGCGGGGGCGCACAGATACGCAGTATTTT.

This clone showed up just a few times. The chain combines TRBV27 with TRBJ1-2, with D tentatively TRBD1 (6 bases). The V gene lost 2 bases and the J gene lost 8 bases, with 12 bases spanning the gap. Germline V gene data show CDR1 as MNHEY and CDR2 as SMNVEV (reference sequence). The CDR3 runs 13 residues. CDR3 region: CASSLNRVGGYTF. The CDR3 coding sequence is TGTGCCAGCAGTTTAAACAGGGTAGGCGGCTACACCTTC.

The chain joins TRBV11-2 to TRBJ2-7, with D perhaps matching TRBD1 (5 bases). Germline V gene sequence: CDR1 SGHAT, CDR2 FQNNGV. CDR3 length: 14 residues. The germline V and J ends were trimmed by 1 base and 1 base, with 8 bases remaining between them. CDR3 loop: CASSLGDSSYEQYV. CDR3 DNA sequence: TGTGCCAGCAGCTTAGGCGACAGTTCCTACGAGCAGTACGTC.

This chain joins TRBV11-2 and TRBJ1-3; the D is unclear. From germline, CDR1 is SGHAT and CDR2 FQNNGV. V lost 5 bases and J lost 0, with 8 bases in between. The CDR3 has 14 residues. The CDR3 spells CASSPVSSGNTIYF. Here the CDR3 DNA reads TGTGCCAGCAGCCCCGTTAGCTCTGGAAACACCATATATTTT.

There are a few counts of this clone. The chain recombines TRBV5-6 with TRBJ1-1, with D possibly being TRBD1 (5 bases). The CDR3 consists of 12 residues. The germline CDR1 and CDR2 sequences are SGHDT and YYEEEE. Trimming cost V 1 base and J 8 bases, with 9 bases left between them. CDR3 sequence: CASSLPGQEAFF. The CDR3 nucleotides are TGTGCCAGCAGCTTGCCAGGGCAAGAAGCTTTCTTT.

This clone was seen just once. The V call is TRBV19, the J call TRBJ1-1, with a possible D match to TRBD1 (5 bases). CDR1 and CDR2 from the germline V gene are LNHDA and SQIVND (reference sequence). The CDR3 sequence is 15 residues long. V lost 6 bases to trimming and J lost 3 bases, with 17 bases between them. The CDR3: CASRFSDRGDTEAFF. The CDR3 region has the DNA TGTGCCAGTAGATTCTCGGACCGGGGGGACACTGAAGCTTTCTTT.

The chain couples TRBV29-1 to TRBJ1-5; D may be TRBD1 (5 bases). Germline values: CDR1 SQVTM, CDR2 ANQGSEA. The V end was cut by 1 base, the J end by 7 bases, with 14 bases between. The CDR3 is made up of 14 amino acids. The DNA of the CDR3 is TGCAGCGTTGAAGTCTCGGGGGTTGGCCAGCCCCAGCATTTT. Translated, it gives CSVEVSGVGQPQHF.

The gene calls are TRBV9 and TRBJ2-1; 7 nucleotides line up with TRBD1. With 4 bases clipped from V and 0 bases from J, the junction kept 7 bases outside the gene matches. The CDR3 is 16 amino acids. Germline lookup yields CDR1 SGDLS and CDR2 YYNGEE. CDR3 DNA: TGTGCCAGCAGCCCCGCAGGGGGATCCTCCTACAATGAGCAGTTCTTC. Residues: CASSPAGGSSYNEQFF.

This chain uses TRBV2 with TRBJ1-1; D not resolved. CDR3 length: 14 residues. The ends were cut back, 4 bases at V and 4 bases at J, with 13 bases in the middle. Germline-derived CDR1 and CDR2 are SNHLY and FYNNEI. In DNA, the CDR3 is TGTGCCAGCAGTGTGGATCAAGGAGGCACTGAAGCTTTCTTT. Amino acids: CASSVDQGGTEAFF.